These T cell receptor beta chains were read from a single sample in a study of OX40 agonist ivuxolimab in advanced cancers. Method: immunoSEQ multiplex PCR; TCRdb's copy keeps in-frame clones and lacks some. The sample yields 60,000 to 65,000 clones, 84% seen once. Sample: CD4+ or CD8+ T cells sorted from blood, taken in a trial of the OX40 agonist ivuxolimab. These receptors were collected from an adult with an advanced solid tumor such as melanoma, head and neck, liver or kidney cancer. CDR3s include the opening cysteine and the closing phenylalanine or tryptophan. A D gene is named only where the DNA matches it firmly. Clone size is shown for a subset of rows, as once, few, many or a class of expanded clone.

>TRBJ1-4|-|TRBV5-1|-
TGCGCCAGCAGCTTGGACGGCCGGGAAGGTGAAAAACTGTTTTTT
CASSLDGREGEKLFF
>TRBJ2-3|-|TRBV5-1|-
TGCGCCAGCGGCGAGCGGTGGGATACGCAGTATTTT
CASGERWDTQYF
>TRBJ2-7|TRBD2|TRBV6-5|once
TGTGCCAGCAGTCGCGGACAGCGGGGGGGCGCGCAGTACTTC
CASSRGQRGGAQYF
>TRBJ1-1|TRBD1|TRBV5-1|-
TGCGCCAGCAGCCGGCAGGACAGGGGGCGCGTCTCCACTGAAGCTTTCTTT
CASSRQDRGRVSTEAFF
>TRBJ2-7|-|TRBV28|once
TGTGCCAGCAGTTTAGGCAAGAACTACGAGCAGTACTTC
CASSLGKNYEQYF
>TRBJ2-2|TRBD1|TRBV18|-
TGTGCCAGCTCACTCCGGACAGGGCAAGCGAACACCGGGGAGCTGTTTTTT
CASSLRTGQANTGELFF
>TRBJ1-5|-|TRBV15|few
TGTGCCACCAGCAGGGGGGTTGGGCAGCCCCAGCATTTT
CATSRGVGQPQHF
>TRBJ1-1|-|TRBV18|-
TGTGCCAGCTCACCCTTAACTGAAGCTTTCTTT
CASSPLTEAFF
>TRBJ2-5|TRBD1|TRBV5-1|-
TGCGCCAGCAGCCCCGACCTGAGGGACAGCACAAAAGAGACCCAGTACTTC
CASSPDLRDSTKETQYF
>TRBJ2-5|-|TRBV7-7|-
TGTGCTAGCAGCTTAACCTGGGGGCGAAAAGAGACCCAGTACTTC
CASSLTWGRKETQYF
>TRBJ2-5|TRBD1|TRBV10-3|-
TGTGCCATCAGTGAGCGGACAGGGGAGACCCAGTACTTC
CAISERTGETQYF
>TRBJ2-7|-|TRBV5-1|-
TGCGCCAGCAGCTTGAAGGACGAGCAGTACTTC
CASSLKDEQYF
>TRBJ1-1|-|TRBV5-4|-
TGTGCCAGCAGCCAAGATATGGTGGCCAGTGAAGCTTTCTTT
CASSQDMVASEAFF
>TRBJ2-7|TRBD1|TRBV6-5|-
TGTGCCAGCAGGTGGACAGGGGCCTACGAGCAGTACTTC
CASRWTGAYEQYF
>TRBJ1-6|TRBD1|TRBV28|-
TGTGCCAGCAGTTTGGGACAGGGGCGGGGTTCACCCCTCCACTTT
CASSLGQGRGSPLHF
>TRBJ1-6|-|TRBV14|-
TGTGCCAGCAGCCAAGACGAGCTCTCCAATTCACCCCTCCACTTT
CASSQDELSNSPLHF
>TRBJ2-2|TRBD2|TRBV30|-
TGTGCCGGACAAGCGGGGGCCAAGAACACCGGGGAGCTGTTTTTT
CAGQAGAKNTGELFF
>TRBJ2-7|TRBD2|TRBV7-2|-
TGTGCCAGCAGCCGAATAGCGGGAGTTCTCTACGAGCAGTACTTC
CASSRIAGVLYEQYF
>TRBJ1-2|-|TRBV5-1|-
TGCGCCAGCAGCCCACAGGGAAACTATGGCTACACCTTC
CASSPQGNYGYTF
>TRBJ2-1|-|TRBV5-1|few
TGCGCCAGCAGCTTTAGCAATGAGCAGTTCTTC
CASSFSNEQFF
>TRBJ1-2|TRBD1|TRBV19|-
TGTGCCAGTAGGGGGACAGGGCATAACTATGGCTACACCTTC
CASRGTGHNYGYTF